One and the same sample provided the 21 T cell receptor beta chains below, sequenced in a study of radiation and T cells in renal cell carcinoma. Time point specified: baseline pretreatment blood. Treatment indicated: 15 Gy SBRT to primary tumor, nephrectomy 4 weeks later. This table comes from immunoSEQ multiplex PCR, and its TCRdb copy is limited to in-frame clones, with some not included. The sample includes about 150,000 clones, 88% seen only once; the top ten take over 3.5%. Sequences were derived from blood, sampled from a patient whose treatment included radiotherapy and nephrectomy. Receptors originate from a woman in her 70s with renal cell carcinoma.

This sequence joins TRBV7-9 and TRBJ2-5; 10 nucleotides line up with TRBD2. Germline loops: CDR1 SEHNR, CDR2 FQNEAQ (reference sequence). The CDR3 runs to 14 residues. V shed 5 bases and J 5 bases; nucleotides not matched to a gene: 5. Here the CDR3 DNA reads TGTGCCAGCAGCGAAAGCGGGGGGGCCGAGACCCAGTACTTC. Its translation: CASSESGGAETQYF.

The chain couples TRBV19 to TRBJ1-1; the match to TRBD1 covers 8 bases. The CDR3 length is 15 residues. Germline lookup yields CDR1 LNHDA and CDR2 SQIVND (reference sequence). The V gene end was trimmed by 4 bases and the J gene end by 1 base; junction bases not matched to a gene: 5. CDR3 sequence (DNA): TGTGCCAGTAGTAAGGACAGGGTGGAGAACACTGAAGCTTTCTTT. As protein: CASSKDRVENTEAFF.

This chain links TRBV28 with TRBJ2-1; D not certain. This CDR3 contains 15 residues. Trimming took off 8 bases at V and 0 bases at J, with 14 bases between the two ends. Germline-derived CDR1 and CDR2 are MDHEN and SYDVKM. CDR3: CASSLGLNSYNEQFF. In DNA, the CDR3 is TGTGCCAGCTCCCTAGGCCTAAACTCCTACAATGAGCAGTTCTTC. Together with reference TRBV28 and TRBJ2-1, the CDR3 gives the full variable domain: DVKVTQSSRYLVKRTGEKVFLECVQDMDHENMFWYRQDPGLGLRLIYFSYDVKMKEKGDIPEGYSVSREKKERFSLILESASTNQTSMYLCASSLGLNSYNEQFFGPGTRLTVL.

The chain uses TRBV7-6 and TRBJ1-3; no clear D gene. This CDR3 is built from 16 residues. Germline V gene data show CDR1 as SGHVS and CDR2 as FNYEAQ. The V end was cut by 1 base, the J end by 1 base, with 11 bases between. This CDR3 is CASSLVTDPSGNTIYF. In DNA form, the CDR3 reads TGTGCCAGCAGCTTAGTGACGGATCCTTCTGGAAACACCATATATTTT. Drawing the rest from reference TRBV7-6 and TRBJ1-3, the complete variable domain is GAGVSQSPRYKVTKRGQDVALRCDPISGHVSLYWYRQALGQGPEFLTYFNYEAQQDKSGLPNDRFSAERPEGSISTLTIQRTEQRDSAMYRCASSLVTDPSGNTIYFGEGSWLTVV.

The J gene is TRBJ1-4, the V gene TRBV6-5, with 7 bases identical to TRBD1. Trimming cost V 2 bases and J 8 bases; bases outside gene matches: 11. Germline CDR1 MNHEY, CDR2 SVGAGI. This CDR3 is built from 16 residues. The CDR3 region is CASSYRQGGRGEKLFF. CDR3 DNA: TGTGCCAGCAGTTACCGTCAGGGGGGACGCGGCGAAAAACTGTTTTTT.

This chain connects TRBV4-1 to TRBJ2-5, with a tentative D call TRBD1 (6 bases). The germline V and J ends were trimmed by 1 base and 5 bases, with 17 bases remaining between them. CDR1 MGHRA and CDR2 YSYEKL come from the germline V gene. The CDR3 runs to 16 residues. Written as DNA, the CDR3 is TGCGCCAGCAGCCAAGTAATGGGGGCGCTTGGGGAGACCCAGTACTTC. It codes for CASSQVMGALGETQYF.

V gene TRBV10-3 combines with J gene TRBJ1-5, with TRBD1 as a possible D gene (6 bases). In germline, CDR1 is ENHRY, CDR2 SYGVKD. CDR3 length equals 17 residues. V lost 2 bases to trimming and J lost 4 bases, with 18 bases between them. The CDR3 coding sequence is TGTGCCATCAGTGAGAGCGAGGGGGAAGGCTTAAATCAGCCCCAGCATTTT. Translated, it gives CAISESEGEGLNQPQHF.

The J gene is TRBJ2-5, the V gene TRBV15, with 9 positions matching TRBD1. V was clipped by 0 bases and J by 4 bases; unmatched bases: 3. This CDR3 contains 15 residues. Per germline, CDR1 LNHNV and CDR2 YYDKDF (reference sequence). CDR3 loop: CATSREYRGLETQYF. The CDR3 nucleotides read TGTGCCACCAGCAGAGAATACAGGGGGCTAGAGACCCAGTACTTC.

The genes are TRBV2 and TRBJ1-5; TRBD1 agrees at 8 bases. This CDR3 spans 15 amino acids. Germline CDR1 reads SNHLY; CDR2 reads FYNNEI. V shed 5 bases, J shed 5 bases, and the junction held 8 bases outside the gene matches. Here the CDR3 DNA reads TGTGCCAGCAGTCCTCGACAGGGGAGGGATCAGCCCCAGCATTTT. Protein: CASSPRQGRDQPQHF.

The CDR3 spells CASSFTGNQPQHF. The CDR3 bases are TGTGCCAGCAGCTTCACCGGCAATCAGCCCCAGCATTTT. The chain uses TRBV7-2 and TRBJ1-5; D remains ambiguous. This CDR3 comprises 13 residues. Trimming shortened V by 3 bases and J by 2 bases, and 5 bases separated the two germline ends. Germline CDR1 is SGHTA and CDR2 is FQGNSA.

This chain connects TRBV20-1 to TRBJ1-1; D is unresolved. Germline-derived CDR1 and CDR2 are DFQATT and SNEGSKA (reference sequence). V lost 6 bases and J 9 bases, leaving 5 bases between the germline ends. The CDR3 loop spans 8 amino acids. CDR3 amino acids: CSASQAFF. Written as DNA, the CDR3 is TGCAGTGCGAGCCAAGCTTTCTTT.

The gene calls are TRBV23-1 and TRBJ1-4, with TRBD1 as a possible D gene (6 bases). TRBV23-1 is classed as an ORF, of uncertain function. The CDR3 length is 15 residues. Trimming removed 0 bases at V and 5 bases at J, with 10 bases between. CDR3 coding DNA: TGCGCCAGCAGTCAATCCCGGACAGTAAATGAAAAACTGTTTTTT. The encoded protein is CASSQSRTVNEKLFF.

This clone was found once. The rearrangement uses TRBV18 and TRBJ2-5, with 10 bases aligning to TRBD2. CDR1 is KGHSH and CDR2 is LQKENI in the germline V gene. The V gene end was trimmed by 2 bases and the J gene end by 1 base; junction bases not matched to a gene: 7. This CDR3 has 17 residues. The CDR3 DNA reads TGTGCCAGCTCACCATGGTCTAGCGGGGGATTCCAAGAGACCCAGTACTTC. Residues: CASSPWSSGGFQETQYF.

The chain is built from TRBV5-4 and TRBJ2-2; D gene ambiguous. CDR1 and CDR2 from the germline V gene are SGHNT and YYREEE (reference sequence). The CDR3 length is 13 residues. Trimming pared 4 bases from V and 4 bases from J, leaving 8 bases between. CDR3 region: CASSPKGTGELFF. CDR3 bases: TGTGCCAGCAGCCCGAAAGGCACCGGGGAGCTGTTTTTT.

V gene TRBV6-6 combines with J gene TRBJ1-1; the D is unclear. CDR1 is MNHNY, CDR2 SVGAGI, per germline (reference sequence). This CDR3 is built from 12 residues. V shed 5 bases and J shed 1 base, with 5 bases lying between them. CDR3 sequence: CASSSGNTEAFF. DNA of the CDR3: TGTGCCAGCAGTAGCGGGAACACTGAAGCTTTCTTT.

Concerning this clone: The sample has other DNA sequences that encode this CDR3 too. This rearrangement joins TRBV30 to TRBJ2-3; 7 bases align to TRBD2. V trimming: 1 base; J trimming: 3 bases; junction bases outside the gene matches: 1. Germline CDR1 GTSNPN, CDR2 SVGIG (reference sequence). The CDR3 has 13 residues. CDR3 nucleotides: TGTGCCTGGAGTGGGGGAGGGACAGATACGCAGTATTTT. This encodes CAWSGGGTDTQYF.

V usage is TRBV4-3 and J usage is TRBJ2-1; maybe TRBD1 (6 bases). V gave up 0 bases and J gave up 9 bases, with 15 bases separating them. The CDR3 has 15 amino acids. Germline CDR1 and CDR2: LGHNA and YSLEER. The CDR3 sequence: CASSQDRHRASEQFF. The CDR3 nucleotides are TGCGCCAGCAGCCAAGATAGACACAGGGCGAGTGAGCAGTTCTTC.

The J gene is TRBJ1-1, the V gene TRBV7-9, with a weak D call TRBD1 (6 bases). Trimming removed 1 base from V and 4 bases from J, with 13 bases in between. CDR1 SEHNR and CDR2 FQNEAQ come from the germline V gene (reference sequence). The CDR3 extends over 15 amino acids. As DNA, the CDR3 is TGTGCCAGCAGCTTAGGGTGGGGGGCCGGCACTGAAGCTTTCTTT. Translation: CASSLGWGAGTEAFF.

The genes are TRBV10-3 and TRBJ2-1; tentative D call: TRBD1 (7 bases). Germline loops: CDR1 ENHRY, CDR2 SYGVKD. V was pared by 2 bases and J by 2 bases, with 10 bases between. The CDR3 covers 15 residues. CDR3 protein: CAISEQGGTYNEQFF. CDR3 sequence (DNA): TGTGCCATCAGTGAGCAGGGGGGCACCTACAATGAGCAGTTCTTC.

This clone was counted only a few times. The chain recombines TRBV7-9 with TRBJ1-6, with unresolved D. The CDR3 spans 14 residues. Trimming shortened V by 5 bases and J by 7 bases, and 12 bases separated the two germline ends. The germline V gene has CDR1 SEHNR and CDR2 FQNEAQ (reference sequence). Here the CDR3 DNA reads TGTGCCAGCAGCCGCGACGGAGGAAATTCACCCCTCCACTTT. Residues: CASSRDGGNSPLHF.

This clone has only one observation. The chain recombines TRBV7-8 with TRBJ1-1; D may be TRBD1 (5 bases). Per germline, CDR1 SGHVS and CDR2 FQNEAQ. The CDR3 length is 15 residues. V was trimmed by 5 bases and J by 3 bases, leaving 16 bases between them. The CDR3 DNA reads TGTGCCAGCAGCCTCCCAGGGAAAAGGGACACTGAAGCTTTCTTT. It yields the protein CASSLPGKRDTEAFF.